The rows below give T cell receptor beta chains drawn from one sample of a study of T cell responses to AZD1222 COVID-19 vaccine. Only in-frame clones appear in the TCRdb table, and some are missing; sequencing was by immunoSEQ multiplex PCR. Among 100,000 to 150,000 clones, 91% were seen once, and the ten largest hold approximately 5.1%. The sample was peripheral blood, taken on day 0 of AZD1222 vaccination. These receptors all stem from an adult in good health. Both conserved end residues are part of each CDR3. The D gene is left open where the match is weak. Expanded clones are given a class, and other clones once, few, many or no size at all.

v_gene	d_gene	abundance	j_gene	CDR3nt	CDR3aa
TRBV4-1	-	once	TRBJ1-2	TGCGCCAGCAGCCCTCAACCTGGGCAGCCCAACCTCTATGGCTACACCTTC	CASSPQPGQPNLYGYTF
TRBV27	-	-	TRBJ1-5	TGTGCCAGCTCGGGGGCGGGGGCTGGGCAGCCCCAGCATTTT	CASSGAGAGQPQHF
TRBV30	TRBD1	-	TRBJ1-1	TGTGCCTGGGAGCTAGGACAGGCAGGGAGCACTGAAGCTTTCTTT	CAWELGQAGSTEAFF
TRBV3-1/TRBV3-2	-	-	TRBJ1-3	TGTGCCAGCAGCCAATGGGGCGGAGAGGGAAACACCATATATTTT	CASSQWGGEGNTIYF
TRBV15	TRBD2	-	TRBJ2-1	TGTGCCACCAGCAGAGGGGAGGGGCTAGCGGGGTCGGGGAATGAGCAGTTCTTC	CATSRGEGLAGSGNEQFF
TRBV5-6	-	once	TRBJ1-2	TGTGCCAGCAGCCTGAGGCGGGGGTACACCTTC	CASSLRRGYTF
TRBV25-1	-	many	TRBJ2-7	TGTGCCAGCAGTGAATTCGGAGGGGGAGGTCGCGAGCAGTACTTC	CASSEFGGGGREQYF
TRBV5-1	-	-	TRBJ1-4	TGCGCCAGCAGCCCGGGGCACAGTTCTAATGAAAAACTGTTTTTT	CASSPGHSSNEKLFF
TRBV24-1	TRBD1	-	TRBJ1-2	TGTGCCACCAGTGAGTCCCAGGGGGCAAGATATGGCTACACCTTC	CATSESQGARYGYTF
TRBV6-5	TRBD1	once	TRBJ1-2	TGTGCCAGCAGGTCGACAGGGGGCACCTATGGCTACACCTTC	CASRSTGGTYGYTF
TRBV2	-	-	TRBJ2-5	TGTGCCAGCAGAGGCGACAGGGCAAGGGGAGGGACCCAGTACTTC	CASRGDRARGGTQYF
TRBV19	-	-	TRBJ1-6	TGTGCCAGTAGTATCGAGTCAGGAGCAAATTCACCCCTCCACTTT	CASSIESGANSPLHF
TRBV19	-	-	TRBJ2-2	TGTGCCAGTAAGTTCGCTGGGAACACCGGGGAGCTGTTTTTT	CASKFAGNTGELFF
TRBV28	-	once	TRBJ1-5	TGTGCCAGCAGCCCCCCCCTCCAGGGAAGGGATCAGCCCCAGCATTTT	CASSPPLQGRDQPQHF
TRBV29-1	TRBD1	-	TRBJ2-2	TGCAGCGTGCCACAGGGACAGGGAAACACCGGGGAGCTGTTTTTT	CSVPQGQGNTGELFF
TRBV3-1/TRBV3-2	-	-	TRBJ1-2	TGTGCCAGCAGCCACATTAAAAAAGATGGCTACACCTTC	CASSHIKKDGYTF
TRBV29-1	TRBD1	few	TRBJ2-7	TGCAGCACCGCCGGACAGGGGCACGACGAGCAGTACTTC	CSTAGQGHDEQYF
TRBV3-1/TRBV3-2	TRBD1	-	TRBJ2-7	TGTGCCAGCAGCCAAGGGCCCCAGGGGGCCCGGATCGAGCAGTACTTC	CASSQGPQGARIEQYF
TRBV29-1	-	-	TRBJ1-2	TGCAGCGTTGACAGGAGTAACTATGGCTACACCTTC	CSVDRSNYGYTF
TRBV5-1	TRBD1	few	TRBJ1-4	TGCGCCAGCAGCTTACAGGGGAGGTTGGGGACTAATGAAAAACTGTTTTTT	CASSLQGRLGTNEKLFF
TRBV10-1	TRBD2	-	TRBJ2-5	TGCGCCAGCAGTGAAGGTAGCGGGAGCGGGGAGACCCAGTACTTC	CASSEGSGSGETQYF
TRBV5-1	-	-	TRBJ1-1	TGCGCCAGCAGCTTGGACGCGAACACTGAAGCTTTCTTT	CASSLDANTEAFF
TRBV21-1	-	-	TRBJ2-5	TGTGCCAGCACACCCGGGGGCTGGAGACTCCCCCAAGAGACCCAGTACTTC	CASTPGGWRLPQETQYF
TRBV6-5	TRBD1	-	TRBJ1-2	TGTGCCAGCAGGGGACAGGGAATGGTTAACTATGGCTACACCTTC	CASRGQGMVNYGYTF
TRBV12-3/TRBV12-4	-	-	TRBJ2-6	TGTGCCAGCAGTATGACTGGGGCCAACGTCCTGACTTTC	CASSMTGANVLTF
TRBV19	TRBD1	-	TRBJ1-6	TGTGCCAGTAGTTCTACGACAGGGGTATTGACACCCCTCCACTTT	CASSSTTGVLTPLHF
TRBV10-3	TRBD1	-	TRBJ1-1	TGTGCCATCAAAGACAGGGGCACTGAAGCTTTCTTT	CAIKDRGTEAFF
TRBV20-1	-	-	TRBJ2-2	TGCAGTGCCGATGTTGGCCGGGAGCTGTTTTTT	CSADVGRELFF
TRBV18	TRBD2	few	TRBJ2-1	TGTGCCAGCTCACCACGGCTAGCGGGAGGAAATGAGCAGTTCTTC	CASSPRLAGGNEQFF
TRBV28	-	-	TRBJ1-6	TGTGCCAGCAGTTTTTCAGGGGTGGGTTCACCCCTCCACTTT	CASSFSGVGSPLHF
TRBV30	-	-	TRBJ1-6	TGTGCCTGGATGGGGCCAGCCGTGCGGAGGGGGTCACCCCTCCACTTT	CAWMGPAVRRGSPLHF
TRBV9	TRBD1	once	TRBJ1-6	TGTGCCAGCAATCCGATGGGGACAGGTAATTCACCCCTCCACTTT	CASNPMGTGNSPLHF
TRBV29-1	-	once	TRBJ1-2	TGCAGCGTTGATGAGGGTGTAAACTATGGCTACACCTTC	CSVDEGVNYGYTF
TRBV28	-	-	TRBJ1-4	TGTGCCAGCAGTTCCAACTACATCGGAAATGAAAAACTGTTTTTT	CASSSNYIGNEKLFF
TRBV11-2	TRBD1	-	TRBJ1-1	TGTGCCAGCAGCTCAACCCCGGACAGGGAGGGGTTCTTT	CASSSTPDREGFF
TRBV19	-	-	TRBJ1-1	TGTGCCAGTAGTCGCCGGTGGGGTGAAGCTTTCTTT	CASSRRWGEAFF
TRBV5-4	-	-	TRBJ1-1	TGTGCCAGCAGTACAGATTGGGTCACTGAAGCTTTCTTT	CASSTDWVTEAFF
TRBV3-1/TRBV3-2	TRBD1	-	TRBJ1-2	TGTGCCAGCAGTCGGGACAGGGTGAACTATGGCTACACCTTC	CASSRDRVNYGYTF
TRBV7-9	-	-	TRBJ2-4	TGTGCCAGCAGTTCACCTGGGACACCGTGGGACTTC	CASSSPGTPWDF
TRBV2	-	once	TRBJ2-5	TGTGCCAGCCTACTGCTCTCAGAGACCCAGTACTTC	CASLLLSETQYF
TRBV4-2	-	-	TRBJ2-7	TGTGCCAGCAGCCAAGATGGGGGGTCGAGTATCGAGCAGTACTTC	CASSQDGGSSIEQYF
TRBV9	-	-	TRBJ1-1	TGTGCCAGCAGCGTTACAGGAGGAACTGAAGCTTTCTTT	CASSVTGGTEAFF
TRBV7-3	-	few	TRBJ2-6	TGTGCCAGCAGCTTATATCCCTCTGGGGCCAACGTCCTGACTTTC	CASSLYPSGANVLTF
TRBV5-1	-	-	TRBJ1-2	TGCGCCAGCAGCTTGGCCGCAGATAACTATGGCTACACCTTC	CASSLAADNYGYTF
TRBV7-9	-	-	TRBJ1-5	TGTGCCAGCAGCCATGGTGGCATCCCCAATCAGCCCCAGCATTTT	CASSHGGIPNQPQHF
TRBV19	TRBD1	-	TRBJ1-5	TGTGCCAGTAGTACCGAACAGGGGGCATCGAATCAGCCCCAGCATTTT	CASSTEQGASNQPQHF
TRBV10-2	-	-	TRBJ1-1	TGCGCCAGCAGTCAGGACTTTACAGGGTTTTACACTGAAGCTTTCTTT	CASSQDFTGFYTEAFF
TRBV30	TRBD1	-	TRBJ1-6	TGTGCCTGGAGTGGTGGGACAGTTCATTCACCCCTCCACTTT	CAWSGGTVHSPLHF
TRBV6-6	-	-	TRBJ1-5	TGTGCCAGCAGTACACACAGGGTGAGTGGCAATCAGCCCCAGCATTTT	CASSTHRVSGNQPQHF
TRBV6-5	TRBD1	-	TRBJ1-6	TGTGCCAGCAGCAAAACCGGGACAGGGTATTACTTT	CASSKTGTGYYF
TRBV6-4	TRBD2	-	TRBJ2-1	TGTGCCAGCAGTGACTCCACTAGCGGACGCAATGAGCAGTTCTTC	CASSDSTSGRNEQFF
TRBV7-2	-	-	TRBJ1-2	TGTGCCAGCAGCTTATCCTCGACGGACTATGGCTACACCTTC	CASSLSSTDYGYTF
TRBV9	-	-	TRBJ1-1	TGTGCCAGCAGCTCCACCTCCCTGGTGAACACTGAAGCTTTCTTT	CASSSTSLVNTEAFF
TRBV12-5	-	-	TRBJ2-7	TGTGCTAGTGGTTTGGATCGGTGGGAGCAGTACTTC	CASGLDRWEQYF
TRBV7-6	TRBD2	-	TRBJ2-3	TGTGCCAGCAGCTTTGGCGGGAGTATCTCAGATACGCAGTATTTT	CASSFGGSISDTQYF
TRBV7-6	-	-	TRBJ1-1	TGTGCCAGCAGCTTATTCCAGGGTGAAACGAACACTGAAGCTTTCTTT	CASSLFQGETNTEAFF
TRBV7-9	-	-	TRBJ2-7	TGTGCCAGCAGCTTCCCGGGGGCTTTATCCTACGAGCAGTACTTC	CASSFPGALSYEQYF